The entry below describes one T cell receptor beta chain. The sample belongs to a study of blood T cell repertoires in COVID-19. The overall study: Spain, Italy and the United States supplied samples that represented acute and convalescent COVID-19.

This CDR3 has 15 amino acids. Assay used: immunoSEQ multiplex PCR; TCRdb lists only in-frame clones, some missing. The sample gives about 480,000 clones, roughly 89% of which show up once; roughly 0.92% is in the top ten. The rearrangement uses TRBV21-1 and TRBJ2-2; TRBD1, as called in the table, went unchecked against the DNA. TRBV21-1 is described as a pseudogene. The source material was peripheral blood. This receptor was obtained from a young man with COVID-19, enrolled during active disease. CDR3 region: CASRPGQGSTGELFF. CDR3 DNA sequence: TGTGCCAGCAGGCCGGGACAGGGAAGCACCGGGGAGCTGTTTTTT.